Below, 5 T cell receptor beta chains from the same sample are listed, as sequenced in a study of T cell responses to AZD1222 COVID-19 vaccine. Assay: immunoSEQ multiplex PCR; the TCRdb copy retains only in-frame clones and omits some. This table holds 150,000 or so clones, around 90% found once. This sample comprised peripheral blood, obtained on day 0 of AZD1222 vaccination. These receptors were collected from an adult in good health.

The chain joins TRBV7-8 to TRBJ2-5; 8 bases fit TRBD1. Germline V gene sequence: CDR1 SGHVS, CDR2 FQNEAQ. The CDR3 spans 16 residues. V was clipped by 5 bases and J by 2 bases; unmatched bases: 10. The DNA of the CDR3 is TGTGCCAGCAGCACTAGAATGGACAGGGTTCAAGAGACCCAGTACTTC. Its translation is CASSTRMDRVQETQYF.

The rearrangement uses TRBV29-1 and TRBJ1-2, with D possibly matching TRBD1 (5 bases). Per the germline V gene, CDR1 is SQVTM and CDR2 is ANQGSEA. V was clipped by 4 bases and J by 0 bases, with 6 bases between them. This CDR3 region has 12 residues. CDR3 DNA: TGCAGCGTTGGGGACTCTAACTATGGCTACACCTTC. It encodes CSVGDSNYGYTF.

V usage is TRBV30 and J usage is TRBJ1-6; the D gene is possibly TRBD1 (6 bases). Trimming removed 6 bases from V and 0 bases from J, with 18 bases in between. The germline V gene has CDR1 GTSNPN and CDR2 SVGIG (reference sequence). CDR3 size: 17 residues. Here the CDR3 reads CACHPGTTASYNSPLHF. The CDR3, as DNA: TGTGCCTGCCACCCGGGGACAACCGCCTCCTATAATTCACCCCTCCACTTT. The full variable domain, with the rest looked up from reference TRBV30 and TRBJ1-6, is SQTIHQWPATLVQPVGSPLSLECTVEGTSNPNLYWYRQAAGRGLQLLFYSVGIGQISSEVPQNLSASRPQDRQFILSSKKLLLSDSGFYLCACHPGTTASYNSPLHFGNGTRLTVT.

The CDR3 sequence: CASSQWTSEGRETQYF. DNA of the CDR3: TGTGCCAGCTCACAATGGACTAGCGAGGGCCGGGAGACCCAGTACTTC. This chain links TRBV18 with TRBJ2-5; 9 bases align to TRBD2. Germline V CDR1 and CDR2: KGHSH, LQKENI. The CDR3 spans 16 residues. V lost 4 bases, J lost 5 bases, and 11 bases stayed unmatched.

This chain connects TRBV9 to TRBJ1-6, with D possibly matching TRBD1 (5 bases). Trimming took 0 bases from V and 4 from J, leaving 8 bases between them. CDR3 size: 15 residues. CDR1 is SGDLS and CDR2 is YYNGEE in the germline V gene. The CDR3 loop reads CASSVGQGYNSPLHF. CDR3 coding DNA: TGTGCCAGCAGCGTAGGCCAGGGTTATAATTCACCCCTCCACTTT.